The text below deals with one T cell receptor beta chain. The antigen is unknown. Sequencing was done on patients that had shown CD8+CD57+ cell expansion by flow cytometry. The CDR3 has 15 residues. Trimming cost V 6 bases and J 8 bases, with 25 bases left between them. Germline CDR1 and CDR2: DFQATT and SNEGSKA (reference sequence). Genomic DNA, the template, was used for profiling of the TCR beta VDJ and CDR3. TCRdb re-analysed the reads in MiXCR, keeping a single row per CDR3 protein. The profile shows approximately 260,000 distinct CDR3 sequences, roughly 80% of them singletons. This record belongs to a study of CD8+CD57+ T cells in acquired aplastic anemia. On the study more broadly: Yields of DNA that came from sorted CD4+ and CD8+ cells averaged roughly 3.2 ug.

Study conclusions and caveats: The same twenty-nine CD8+ CDR3 sequences occurred in patients and in controls. No significant patient-versus-control difference appeared in CD8+ Simpson's diversity.

This receptor was taken from a human donor with aplastic anemia. The rearrangement links TRBV20-1 to TRBJ1-2; D unclear. Sequenced: sorted CD4+, CD8+, or CD8+CD57+ T cells (not recorded which) from PBMCs. The CDR3, as DNA: TGCAGTGCCGCCGTGGGAAACGGAAATTGGGAGGGCTACACCTTC. Its translation is CSAAVGNGNWEGYTF.